Below are 4 T cell receptor beta chains sequenced from a single sample in a study of T cell responses to AZD1222 COVID-19 vaccine. Sequencing was performed with immunoSEQ multiplex PCR; in TCRdb, only in-frame clones are kept and a portion is missing. This sample carries about 55,000 clones, more than 75% of them seen once, and the ten largest clones take approximately 5.2%. The input for sequencing was peripheral blood, taken 28 days after the second AZD1222 dose. These receptors all stem from an adult who received the AZD1222 COVID-19 vaccine.

This clone has only one observation. The genes are TRBV3-1 (or the pseudogene TRBV3-2) and TRBJ1-1; D is unresolved. Trimming shortened V by 3 bases and J by 5 bases, and 16 bases separated the two germline ends. From germline, CDR1 is LGHDT and CDR2 YNNKEL (reference sequence). The CDR3 sequence is 15 residues long. The CDR3 reads CASSQGTAVGTEAFF. CDR3 DNA: TGTGCCAGCAGCCAGGGCACGGCAGTGGGTACTGAAGCTTTCTTT.

The chain is built from TRBV11-2 and TRBJ2-7; the D is unclear. Germline V gives CDR1 SGHAT, CDR2 FQNNGV. This CDR3 contains 14 residues. The V and J ends lost 0 bases and 1 base respectively, with 7 bases between them. The CDR3 coding sequence is TGTGCCAGCAGCTTAGATTTGGGGTCCTACGAGCAGTACGTC. Translation: CASSLDLGSYEQYV.

The chain couples TRBV18 to TRBJ1-1, with 8 bases fitting TRBD1. Germline V gene data show CDR1 as KGHSH and CDR2 as LQKENI. Trimming at V came to 2 bases and at J to 0 bases, leaving 2 bases not matched to a gene. This CDR3 comprises 15 residues. For the CDR3, the DNA is TGTGCCAGCTCACCAAGGACAGGGCTGAACACTGAAGCTTTCTTT. This sequence encodes CASSPRTGLNTEAFF.

J is TRBJ1-5 and V is TRBV5-5; D is ambiguous. There are 14 residues in the CDR3. Germline V CDR1 and CDR2: SGHKS, YYEKEE (reference sequence). Deletions cut 2 bases from V and 3 bases from J, with 9 bases between. CDR3 sequence: CASSLEGPNQPQHF. In DNA, the CDR3 is TGTGCCAGCAGCTTAGAAGGGCCCAATCAGCCCCAGCATTTT.